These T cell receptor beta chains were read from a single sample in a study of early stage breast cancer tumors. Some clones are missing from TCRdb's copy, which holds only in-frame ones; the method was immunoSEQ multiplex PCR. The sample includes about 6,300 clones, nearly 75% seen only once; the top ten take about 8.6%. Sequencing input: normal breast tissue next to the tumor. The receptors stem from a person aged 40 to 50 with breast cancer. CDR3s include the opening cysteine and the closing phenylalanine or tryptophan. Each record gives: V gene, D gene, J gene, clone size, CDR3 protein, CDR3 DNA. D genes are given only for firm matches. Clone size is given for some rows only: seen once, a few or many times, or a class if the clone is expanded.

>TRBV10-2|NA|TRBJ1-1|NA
CASSDTAPVTEAFF
TGCGCCAGCAGTGATACAGCTCCGGTGACTGAAGCTTTCTTT
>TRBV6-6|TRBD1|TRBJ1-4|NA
CASSSGTGGEKLFF
TGTGCCAGCAGTTCCGGGACAGGGGGTGAAAAACTGTTTTTT
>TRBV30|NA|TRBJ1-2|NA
CAWSSMGGGYTF
TGTGCCTGGAGTTCCATGGGGGGTGGCTACACCTTC
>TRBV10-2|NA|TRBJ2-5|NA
CASSERLGVAQETQYF
TGCGCCAGCAGTGAGAGGTTGGGTGTGGCACAAGAGACCCAGTACTTC
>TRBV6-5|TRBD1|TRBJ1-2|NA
CASSLDRVGGYTF
TGTGCCAGCAGCCTGGACAGGGTGGGTGGCTACACCTTC
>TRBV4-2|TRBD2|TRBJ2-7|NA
CASSQDGTSGYYEQYF
TGTGCCAGCAGCCAAGATGGAACTAGCGGGTACTACGAGCAGTACTTC
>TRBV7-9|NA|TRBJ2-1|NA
CASSLVSQSYNEQFF
TGTGCCAGCAGCTTAGTAAGTCAGAGCTACAATGAGCAGTTCTTC
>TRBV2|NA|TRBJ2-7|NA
CASSVGQGYEQYF
TGTGCCAGCAGTGTGGGTCAGGGCTACGAGCAGTACTTC
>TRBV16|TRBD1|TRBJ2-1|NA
CASSARDRAYNEQFF
TGTGCCAGCAGCGCCCGGGACAGGGCCTACAATGAGCAGTTCTTC
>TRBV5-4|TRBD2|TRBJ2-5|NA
CASSSQVAGGLKTQYF
TGTGCCAGCAGCAGCCAGGTAGCGGGAGGTTTGAAGACCCAGTACTTC
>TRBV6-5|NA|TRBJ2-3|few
CASSEGPSADTQYF
TGTGCCAGCAGTGAAGGTCCCTCCGCAGATACGCAGTATTTT